This T cell receptor beta chain was captured by sequencing in a study of T-cell reconstitution after alpha-beta-depleted transplantation in children. The TCRbeta library incorporated unique molecular identifiers. One entry per CDR3 protein results from TCRdb running MiXCR on the PCR reads. The sample carries approximately 490,000 distinct CDR3 sequences, roughly a tenth recorded once. The table lists this clonotype with many counts. Germline loops: CDR1 MGHRA, CDR2 YSYEKL. The CDR3 sequence is 17 residues long. V dropped 3 bases and J dropped 4; count of bases not matched to a gene: 11. Sample: PBMCs, taken before TCRalphabeta/CD19-depleted stem cell transplant. The origin of this receptor is a child between 2 and 9 years old with inherited bone marrow failure, due to receive a stem cell transplant. J is TRBJ2-1 and V is TRBV4-1, with 8 bases that match TRBD2. The CDR3, as DNA: TGCGCCAGCAGCCATGAACCTACTAGCGGTTCTTACAATGAGCAGTTCTTC. Translated: CASSHEPTSGSYNEQFF.